What follows are 32 T cell receptor beta chains derived from one specimen sequenced in a study of preoperative IRX-2 immunotherapy in early breast cancer. The table came from immunoSEQ multiplex PCR; TCRdb's copy has only in-frame clones and leaves some out. The table records roughly 25,000 clones, approximately 90% of them present only once. As to treatment: preoperative locoregional IRX-2 cytokine immunotherapy. The material was tumor tissue, obtained after IRX-2 immunotherapy. Receptors were obtained from a human donor with breast cancer.

J is TRBJ2-7 and V is TRBV2, with 9 bases lining up with TRBD2. Germline CDR1 is SNHLY and CDR2 is FYNNEI. Trimming removed 10 bases from V and 4 bases from J; junction bases left unmatched: 8. The CDR3 consists of 13 residues. CDR3 DNA: TGTGCCACCCAAGCGGGAGGCTCTTACGAGCAGTACTTC. It encodes CATQAGGSYEQYF. The full variable domain, its missing parts supplied by reference TRBV2 and TRBJ2-7, is EPEVTQTPSHQVTQMGQEVILRCVPISNHLYFYWYRQILGQKVEFLVSFYNNEISEKSEIFDDQFSVERPDGSNFTLKIRSTKLEDSAMYFCATQAGGSYEQYFGPGTRLTVT.

Here the CDR3 reads CASSLDSDVQETQYF. CDR3 DNA sequence: TGTGCCAGCAGCTTAGACAGTGATGTTCAAGAGACCCAGTACTTC. The chain uses TRBV7-2 and TRBJ2-7; the D is unclear. With the DNA end fitting TRBJ2-5 better, the J assignment may be wrong. The CDR3 totals 15 residues. Germline loops: CDR1 SGHTA, CDR2 FQGNSA.

This clone was seen more than once but under ten times. V gene TRBV9 combines with J gene TRBJ2-5, with TRBD2 identical over 12 bases. With 0 bases clipped from V and 4 bases from J, the junction kept 10 bases outside the gene matches. This CDR3 is 18 amino acids long. The germline V gene has CDR1 SGDLS and CDR2 YYNGEE. CDR3 DNA sequence: TGTGCCAGCAGCGTAGGTGCTAGCGGGGGGGCATCGGGAGAGACCCAGTACTTC. Its translation: CASSVGASGGASGETQYF.

The J gene is TRBJ1-3, the V gene TRBV27; D is undetermined. This CDR3 spans 13 amino acids. The germline gives CDR1 MNHEY, CDR2 SMNVEV (reference sequence). Trimming cost V 0 bases and J 13 bases, with 13 bases left between them. The CDR3 coding sequence is TGTGCCAGCAGTTTATCCCGACTCGACCGGATATATTTT. It specifies CASSLSRLDRIYF.

J is TRBJ1-5 and V is TRBV30; possibly TRBD1 for D (5 bases). The CDR3 totals 13 residues. Between the trimmed V and J ends, which lost 2 bases and 4 bases, there was a span of 9 bases. Germline loops: CDR1 GTSNPN, CDR2 SVGIG (reference sequence). CDR3 in DNA: TGTGCCTGGAGTCCACAGGCTAATCAGCCCCAGCATTTT. Translation: CAWSPQANQPQHF. The variable domain in full, with the rest retrieved from reference TRBV30 and TRBJ1-5, is SQTIHQWPATLVQPVGSPLSLECTVEGTSNPNLYWYRQAAGRGLQLLFYSVGIGQISSEVPQNLSASRPQDRQFILSSKKLLLSDSGFYLCAWSPQANQPQHFGDGTRLSIL.

The chain has TRBV5-5 and TRBJ2-7, with D perhaps given as TRBD1 or TRBD2 (5 bases each). CDR3 size: 14 residues. Per the germline V gene, CDR1 is SGHKS and CDR2 is YYEKEE (reference sequence). The germline V and J ends were trimmed by 7 bases and 2 bases, with 16 bases remaining between them. The CDR3 is CASQPGRGTYEQYF. CDR3 coding DNA: TGTGCCAGCCAACCGGGACGGGGAACCTACGAGCAGTACTTC.

The chain uses TRBV7-2 and TRBJ2-1; the D gene is possibly TRBD1 (5 bases). Germline V gene data show CDR1 as SGHTA and CDR2 as FQGNSA. With 5 bases removed from V and 6 bases from J, the gap between germline ends came to 11 bases. The CDR3 covers 13 residues. CDR3 sequence (DNA): TGTGCCAGCAGCAATGGACAAGTCAATGAGCAGTTCTTC. Amino acids: CASSNGQVNEQFF.

The rearrangement uses TRBV6-1 and TRBJ1-2; a weak D match, TRBD1 (5 bases). This CDR3 has 15 residues. Germline V gene data show CDR1 as MNHNS and CDR2 as SASEGT. Trimming took 6 bases from V and 2 from J, leaving 16 bases between them. This CDR3 reads CASSPGGGRNYGYTF. CDR3 bases: TGTGCCAGCAGCCCGGGGGGGGGACGGAACTATGGCTACACCTTC.

This chain links TRBV4-3 with TRBJ2-7, with D tentatively TRBD1 (6 bases). The CDR3 consists of 15 residues. Per the germline V gene, CDR1 is LGHNA and CDR2 is YSLEER. The germline V and J ends were trimmed by 5 bases and 2 bases, with 16 bases remaining between them. The CDR3 DNA reads TGCGCCAGCAGCGTTGGGACACTGGGACCCTACGAGCAGTACTTC. It is translated as CASSVGTLGPYEQYF.

The CDR3 region has the DNA TGCGCCAGCAGCCAAGGGAGTGGCCCCCAAGAGACCCAGTACTTC. Translating it yields CASSQGSGPQETQYF. The rearrangement uses TRBV4-3 and TRBJ2-5, with unresolved D. The V end was cut by 1 base, the J end by 1 base, with 10 bases between. This CDR3 spans 15 amino acids. The germline V gene has CDR1 LGHNA and CDR2 YSLEER.

The chain uses TRBV4-1 and TRBJ1-3; no clear D. The CDR3 runs 13 residues. Germline V lookup: CDR1 MGHRA, CDR2 YSYEKL. The V end was cut by 1 base, the J end by 4 bases, with 5 bases between. The DNA for the CDR3 is TGCGCCAGCAGCCAAGCTCCAGGAAACACCATATATTTT. Its translation is CASSQAPGNTIYF.

This clone has only one observation. The chain combines TRBV20-1 with TRBJ1-2; D is uncertain. Germline lookup yields CDR1 DFQATT and CDR2 SNEGSKA (reference sequence). The CDR3 covers 10 residues. The V gene lost 5 bases and the J gene lost 6 bases, with 7 bases spanning the gap. CDR3: CSAESNGYTF. The CDR3 nucleotides are TGCAGTGCTGAAAGCAATGGCTACACCTTC.

The rearrangement uses TRBV6-5 and TRBJ2-5; possibly TRBD1 or TRBD2 for D (5 bases each). CDR1 is MNHEY and CDR2 is SVGAGI in the germline V gene. This CDR3 is 13 amino acids long. The ends were cut back, 6 bases at V and 5 bases at J, with 13 bases in the middle. In nucleotides, the CDR3 is TGTGCCAGCAGATCGTTGGGGGTCGAGACCCAGTACTTC. It is translated as CASRSLGVETQYF.

This CDR3 reads CASSEARGQGVFGDTQYF. CDR3 coding DNA: TGTGCCAGCAGTGAAGCGCGGGGACAGGGGGTGTTTGGGGATACGCAGTATTTT. V and J are TRBV6-1 and TRBJ2-3, with 11 bases that match TRBD1. The CDR3 is 18 amino acids. The ends lost 0 bases at V and 6 bases at J; junction bases unmatched: 11. Germline assignment: CDR1 MNHNS and CDR2 SASEGT.

The chain joins TRBV7-2 to TRBJ1-1; 8 bases match TRBD1. Germline values: CDR1 SGHTA, CDR2 FQGNSA. This CDR3 comprises 13 residues. The V gene end was trimmed by 3 bases and the J gene end by 6 bases; junction bases not matched to a gene: 3. The CDR3 is CASSFVQGAEAFF. CDR3 coding DNA: TGTGCCAGCAGCTTCGTACAGGGGGCTGAAGCTTTCTTT.

The chain has TRBV5-5 and TRBJ2-2; the D gene is possibly TRBD2 (5 bases). CDR1 and CDR2 (germline): SGHKS, YYEKEE (reference sequence). The CDR3 is 14 residues long. The V gene lost 0 bases and the J gene lost 4 bases, with 7 bases spanning the gap. Here the CDR3 reads CASSLGAGTGELFF. CDR3 sequence (DNA): TGTGCCAGCAGCTTGGGGGCGGGCACCGGGGAGCTGTTTTTT.

The chain uses TRBV14 and TRBJ2-7; D remains unclear. Germline assignment: CDR1 SGHDN and CDR2 FVKESK. Between the trimmed V and J ends, which lost 0 bases and 4 bases, there was a span of 7 bases. This CDR3 is built from 13 residues. The chain's CDR3 is CASSQDSVYEQYF. For the CDR3, the DNA is TGTGCCAGCAGCCAAGATTCGGTTTACGAGCAGTACTTC.

This clone was seen a single time. V gene TRBV5-3 combines with J gene TRBJ1-2, with TRBD1 matching 7 bases. TRBV5-3 is an ORF for which the function is uncertain. The V segment lost 5 bases and the J segment 7 bases; nucleotides outside the gene matches: 8. This CDR3 contains 13 residues. Written as DNA, the CDR3 is TGTGCCAGAAGTTTAGACAGGGCTGGTGGCTACACCTTC. It is translated as CARSLDRAGGYTF.

The CDR3 DNA is TGTGCCAGTAGTACCCAAGGACAGGGAAACGGACAGTACTTC. It yields the protein CASSTQGQGNGQYF. V is TRBV19 and J is TRBJ2-7, with 8 bases fitting TRBD1. The V and J ends lost 4 bases and 10 bases, in that order; junction bases with no gene match: 12. CDR3 size: 14 residues. Germline CDR1 and CDR2: LNHDA and SQIVND (reference sequence).

The chain is built from TRBV5-1 and TRBJ2-2; 8 bases agree with TRBD2. The trim removed 0 bases at V and 1 base at J, leaving 5 bases unmatched. There are 17 residues in the CDR3. The germline V gene has CDR1 SGHRS and CDR2 YFSETQ. CDR3 sequence reads: CASSLAASGLNTGELFF. The DNA for the CDR3 is TGCGCCAGCAGCTTGGCCGCTAGCGGGTTGAACACCGGGGAGCTGTTTTTT.

This sequence joins TRBV5-6 and TRBJ2-7, with D tentatively TRBD1 (6 bases). Germline-derived CDR1 and CDR2 are SGHDT and YYEEEE. Trimming took 0 bases from V and 9 from J, leaving 10 bases between them. This CDR3 comprises 12 residues. For the CDR3, the DNA is TGTGCCAGCAGCTTGGAAACAGGGCCGCAGTACTTC. It specifies CASSLETGPQYF.

This rearrangement joins TRBV7-2 to TRBJ2-7; D gene uncertain. This CDR3 is built from 13 residues. V dropped 8 bases and J dropped 2 bases, with 13 bases sitting between them. In germline, CDR1 is SGHTA, CDR2 FQGNSA. This CDR3 is CASGTVGTYEQYF. CDR3 DNA: TGTGCCAGCGGCACTGTCGGAACCTACGAGCAGTACTTC.

The genes are TRBV21-1 and TRBJ2-7; TRBD1, the table's D call, lacks a check against the DNA. TRBV21-1 has pseudogene status. The CDR3 totals 11 residues. CDR3 nucleotides: TGTGCCAGCAGGACAGCCTACGAGCAGTACTTC. Translated, it gives CASRTAYEQYF.

This rearrangement joins TRBV15 to TRBJ2-1; 8 bases are a match to TRBD2. Germline lookup yields CDR1 LNHNV and CDR2 YYDKDF (reference sequence). Unmatched junction bases numbered 13, after V lost 5 bases and J lost 4 bases. The CDR3 contains 17 residues. The CDR3 loop is CATSLNRGTSWYNEQFF. Here the CDR3 DNA reads TGTGCCACCAGCCTCAATAGGGGGACTAGTTGGTACAATGAGCAGTTCTTC.

The chain couples TRBV19 to TRBJ1-6, with D perhaps matching TRBD1 (6 bases). Trimming left V 10 bases short and J 10 bases short, with 14 bases between. CDR1 is LNHDA and CDR2 is SQIVND in the germline V gene (reference sequence). The CDR3 is 12 amino acids. The CDR3 DNA follows: TGTGCCACACAGGGAGTCGGGTCACCCCTCCACTTT. Amino acids: CATQGVGSPLHF.

This chain links TRBV28 with TRBJ2-7; TRBD2 aligns across 9 bases. The length of the CDR3 is 15 residues. J lost 1 base, V lost 7 bases, and 8 bases had no gene match. Germline CDR1 is MDHEN and CDR2 is SYDVKM. CDR3 sequence reads: CASIQGSGGSYEQYF. DNA of the CDR3: TGTGCCAGCATCCAAGGTAGCGGGGGATCCTACGAGCAGTACTTC.

The V and J genes are TRBV29-1 and TRBJ2-1; D is uncertain. Trimming removed 4 bases from V and 4 bases from J, with 5 bases in between. Germline assignment: CDR1 SQVTM and CDR2 ANQGSEA. CDR3 length: 11 residues. The CDR3 is CSVARYNEQFF. Written as DNA, the CDR3 is TGCAGCGTTGCCCGGTACAATGAGCAGTTCTTC.

The chain employs TRBV30 and TRBJ1-1; no reliable D call. The V and J ends lost 5 bases and 11 bases respectively, with 18 bases between them. Germline V gives CDR1 GTSNPN, CDR2 SVGIG (reference sequence). CDR3 length: 12 amino acids. CDR3 amino acids: CAWRPDTKGAFF. CDR3 bases: TGTGCCTGGCGGCCCGACACCAAGGGCGCTTTCTTT.

V and J are TRBV18 and TRBJ2-2, with D maybe TRBD2 (6 bases). This CDR3 spans 15 amino acids. Germline V gene data show CDR1 as KGHSH and CDR2 as LQKENI. The ends were cut back, 5 bases at V and 0 bases at J, with 10 bases in the middle. DNA of the CDR3: TGTGCCAGCTCAAGGGCGGGGTCGAACACCGGGGAGCTGTTTTTT. Its translation: CASSRAGSNTGELFF.

J is TRBJ2-3 and V is TRBV15, with D possibly being TRBD1 (5 bases). V lost 4 bases, J lost 6 bases, and 14 bases lay in between. Germline V lookup: CDR1 LNHNV, CDR2 YYDKDF (reference sequence). The CDR3 is made up of 14 amino acids. The CDR3 here is CATSNPGLMDTQYF. CDR3 DNA sequence: TGTGCCACCAGCAACCCAGGGTTGATGGATACGCAGTATTTT.

The rearrangement joins TRBV19 to TRBJ2-1; the match to TRBD2 covers 8 bases. After removal of 4 bases from V and 9 bases from J, the junction contained 11 bases not matched to a gene. Germline CDR1 and CDR2: LNHDA and SQIVND (reference sequence). The CDR3 runs to 15 residues. The CDR3 reads CASSKVGGGRFEQFF. The CDR3, as DNA: TGTGCCAGTAGTAAGGTCGGGGGGGGCCGGTTTGAGCAGTTCTTC.

The V and J genes are TRBV4-3 and TRBJ2-6, with 10 bases lining up with TRBD1. The V gene's germline CDR1 is LGHNA and CDR2 YSLEER. The CDR3 contains 16 residues. Trimming at V came to 8 bases and at J to 0 bases, leaving 4 bases not matched to a gene. The CDR3 sequence is CASGTGAGSGANVLTF. The CDR3 nucleotides read TGCGCCAGCGGGACAGGGGCCGGCTCTGGGGCCAACGTCCTGACTTTC.